The sequence of this TCR beta chain was determined in a study of T cells in Graves' hyperthyroidism and ophthalmopathy. Amplification of TCR beta CDR3 regions used RNA as the template. The TCR CDR3 first-round RT-PCR relied on the HTBI primer set. MiXCR, applied by TCRdb to the multiplex PCR reads, yields one record per CDR3 protein. The sample contains about 380,000 distinct CDR3 sequences, about 13% of which appear only once. This clonotype has only a few counts. Its antigen remains unknown. Disease duration under 2 months; hyperthyroidism patients were aged 18 to 65. Diagnostic assessment was based on clinical symptoms, serum thyroxine and TRAb, thyroid ultrasound and orbital computed tomography. Study-wide points: Ophthalmopathy and stable hyperthyroidism were separated by a 13 V-J model.

Between the trimmed V and J ends, which lost 6 bases and 4 bases, there was a span of 12 bases. The length of the CDR3 is 13 residues. Germline V CDR1 and CDR2: LNHDA, SQIVND (reference sequence). Sequenced: blood. The clonotype comes from a young man with Graves' hyperthyroidism that later progressed to Graves' ophthalmopathy. The V gene is TRBV19, the J gene TRBJ1-2; D uncertain. The CDR3 bases are TGTGCCAGTAGCCCAGACGGACTCTATGGCTACACCTTC. Its translation is CASSPDGLYGYTF.